Listed here are 30 T cell receptor beta chains from one sample, sequenced in a study of T cells after yellow fever vaccination. One entry per CDR3 protein, called by TCRdb with MiXCR from the 5' RACE reads. The repertoire holds about 500,000 distinct CDR3 sequences, with about a sixth as singletons. This specimen was PBMCs, taken less than 6 days after the first yellow fever vaccination. The receptors were sampled from a man between 18 and 35 years old who received the YFV17D yellow fever vaccine.

V is TRBV6-6 and J is TRBJ2-3; unclear D gene. The CDR3 has 12 amino acids. Trimming removed 5 bases at V and 3 bases at J, with 6 bases between. The germline V gene has CDR1 MNHNY and CDR2 SVGAGI (reference sequence). The CDR3 DNA reads TGTGCCAGCAGTGGACCGACAGATACGCAGTATTTT. Residues: CASSGPTDTQYF.

This clonotype was counted between two and nine times. V usage is TRBV7-2 and J usage is TRBJ2-7; 7 bases align to TRBD1. The germline CDR1 and CDR2 sequences are SGHTA and FQGNSA. Losses at the gene ends were 2 bases for V and 2 bases for J; bases not matched to a gene: 3. This CDR3 comprises 14 residues. The CDR3 here is CASSLRRGPYEQYF. CDR3 DNA sequence: TGTGCCAGCAGCTTAAGAAGGGGGCCCTACGAGCAGTACTTC.

This clonotype was picked up many times. CDR3 amino acids: CASSLAGTSASNEQFF. The CDR3 DNA follows: TGTGCCAGCAGCTTAGCCGGGACTAGCGCCTCCAATGAGCAGTTCTTC. The gene calls are TRBV7-9 and TRBJ2-1, with TRBD2 matching 10 bases. Germline values: CDR1 SEHNR, CDR2 FQNEAQ (reference sequence). V shed 0 bases and J 6 bases; nucleotides not matched to a gene: 5. This CDR3 spans 16 amino acids.

The J gene is TRBJ2-6, the V gene TRBV9; 9 bases are shared with TRBD1. Germline V CDR1 and CDR2: SGDLS, YYNGEE. The CDR3 loop spans 18 amino acids. V was clipped by 4 bases and J by 0 bases; unmatched bases: 8. CDR3 bases: TGTGCCAGCAGCACCGGACAGGGGAGAAACTCTGGGGCCAACGTCCTGACTTTC. This gives the protein CASSTGQGRNSGANVLTF.

This clonotype occurred a few times. The chain recombines TRBV5-1 with TRBJ1-6; 9 positions agree with TRBD1. V trimming: 0 bases; J trimming: 10 bases; junction bases outside the gene matches: 5. The CDR3 loop spans 15 amino acids. The germline V gene has CDR1 SGHRS and CDR2 YFSETQ. CDR3 DNA: TGCGCCAGCAGCTTGGACACAGGGGGCGGCTCACCCCTCCACTTT. Translated: CASSLDTGGGSPLHF.

This clonotype was seen more than once but under ten times. The CDR3 here is CASSEEEGRDGQPQHF. In DNA, the CDR3 is TGTGCCAGCAGTGAAGAGGAGGGTAGGGACGGTCAGCCCCAGCATTTT. V and J are TRBV2 and TRBJ1-5; possibly TRBD1 for D (5 bases). Looked up from germline, CDR1 is SNHLY and CDR2 is FYNNEI. This CDR3 has 16 residues. V was trimmed by 1 base and J by 6 bases, leaving 16 bases between them. Full variable domain (remainder filled in from reference TRBV2 and TRBJ1-5): EPEVTQTPSHQVTQMGQEVILRCVPISNHLYFYWYRQILGQKVEFLVSFYNNEISEKSEIFDDQFSVERPDGSNFTLKIRSTKLEDSAMYFCASSEEEGRDGQPQHFGDGTRLSIL.

Only a few counts were recorded for this clonotype. The rearrangement joins TRBV4-1 to TRBJ1-1; 8 nucleotides agree with TRBD1. The germline V gene encodes CDR1 MGHRA and CDR2 YSYEKL. Trimming took 2 bases from V and 3 from J; bases not matched to a gene: 5. This CDR3 has 15 residues. The CDR3 DNA sequence: TGCGCCAGCAGCCAAACAGGGGGAGGTCACACTGAAGCTTTCTTT. It codes for CASSQTGGGHTEAFF.

This clonotype has only a few counts. V and J are TRBV12-3 or TRBV12-4 and TRBJ1-2; TRBD1 matches 10 bases. The CDR3 runs 13 residues. J gave up 4 bases and V 7 bases, and 3 bases lay outside the gene matches. The CDR3 coding sequence is TGTGCCAGCACTGACAGGGGGCCCTATGGCTACACCTTC. Protein: CASTDRGPYGYTF.

This clonotype was detected a few times. The CDR3 DNA reads as TGTGCCAGCAGTTCGACACGCACCAAGGGAGAGACCCAGTACTTC. Translating gives CASSSTRTKGETQYF. The V call is TRBV27, the J call TRBJ2-5; no clear D. CDR3 length: 15 residues. Germline lookup yields CDR1 MNHEY and CDR2 SMNVEV (reference sequence). V gave up 4 bases and J gave up 4 bases, with 16 bases separating them.

The genes are TRBV7-9 and TRBJ1-1; 9 bases align to TRBD1. V lost 3 bases and J lost 3; bases outside the gene matches: 5. CDR3 size: 15 residues. The germline V gene encodes CDR1 SEHNR and CDR2 FQNEAQ (reference sequence). The CDR3 is CASSFTGGADTEAFF. CDR3 nucleotide sequence: TGTGCCAGCAGCTTTACAGGGGGCGCGGACACTGAAGCTTTCTTT.

The chain uses TRBV5-1 and TRBJ1-2; 7 bases align to TRBD1. This CDR3 region has 14 residues. The J segment lost 2 bases and the V segment lost 4 bases, leaving 5 bases of the junction unmatched. The V gene's germline CDR1 is SGHRS and CDR2 YFSETQ. CDR3: CASSAGGQNYGYTF. CDR3 nucleotide sequence: TGCGCCAGCAGCGCAGGGGGACAGAACTATGGCTACACCTTC.

This clonotype came up a few times. The V gene is TRBV28, the J gene TRBJ2-7; 8 bases agree with TRBD1. There are 15 residues in the CDR3. J gave up 6 bases and V 10 bases, and 17 bases lay outside the gene matches. The V gene's germline CDR1 is MDHEN and CDR2 SYDVKM. The CDR3 spells CAIQSPGQGRREQYF. The DNA of the CDR3 is TGTGCCATCCAATCTCCAGGACAGGGTAGGCGCGAGCAGTACTTC.

The V and J genes are TRBV5-1 and TRBJ1-1; 11 positions agree with TRBD1. J lost 5 bases, V lost 2 bases, and 8 bases had no gene match. Germline-derived CDR1 and CDR2 are SGHRS and YFSETQ. The CDR3 consists of 16 residues. The CDR3 is CASSFRGQGANTEAFF. The CDR3 bases are TGCGCCAGCAGCTTCAGAGGACAGGGGGCTAATACTGAAGCTTTCTTT.

This clonotype was counted only a few times. The V and J genes are TRBV18 and TRBJ1-1; unclear D gene. The CDR3 is 15 residues long. The V gene's germline CDR1 is KGHSH and CDR2 LQKENI. Trimming shortened V by 0 bases and J by 3 bases, and 11 bases separated the two germline ends. The CDR3 region is CASSPPGKLDTEAFF. The CDR3, as DNA: TGTGCCAGCTCACCACCAGGGAAGTTAGACACTGAAGCTTTCTTT.

The chain employs TRBV7-8 and TRBJ2-5, with D perhaps TRBD2 (5 bases). The length of the CDR3 is 14 residues. Trimming took 3 bases from V and 6 from J, leaving 14 bases between them. In germline, CDR1 is SGHVS, CDR2 FQNEAQ. Here the CDR3 reads CASSFSRVGKTQYF. As DNA, the CDR3 is TGTGCCAGCAGCTTTTCACGAGTCGGGAAGACCCAGTACTTC.

This clonotype was seen more than once but under ten times. The chain recombines TRBV5-1 with TRBJ2-5; D call uncertain. The CDR3 runs 13 residues. The ends were cut back, 7 bases at V and 5 bases at J, with 15 bases in the middle. Germline CDR1 and CDR2: SGHRS and YFSETQ. CDR3 DNA: TGCGCCAGCGCCCAGGTGGACGGGGAGACCCAGTACTTC. It codes for CASAQVDGETQYF.

The J gene is TRBJ2-3, the V gene TRBV4-2, with TRBD1 matching over 12 bases. CDR1 is LGHNA and CDR2 is YNFKEQ in the germline V gene. This CDR3 has 17 residues. V was pared by 0 bases and J by 4 bases, with 5 bases of the junction left unmatched. CDR3 sequence reads: CASSQDHRDRGPDTQYF. Here the CDR3 DNA reads TGTGCCAGCAGCCAAGATCATCGGGACAGGGGGCCAGATACGCAGTATTTT.

This clonotype was counted only a few times. This chain uses TRBV11-2 with TRBJ2-1; 7 nucleotides line up with TRBD2. Germline V gene lookup returns CDR1 SGHAT and CDR2 FQNNGV. The CDR3 runs to 12 residues. V dropped 5 bases and J dropped 12; count of bases not matched to a gene: 7. The CDR3 coding sequence is TGTGCCAGCAGCCTCGGGGGACTACGGCAGTTCTTC. Amino acids: CASSLGGLRQFF.

This clonotype was detected a few times. The rearrangement links TRBV9 to TRBJ1-1; D call uncertain. The CDR3 contains 13 residues. The V gene's germline CDR1 is SGDLS and CDR2 YYNGEE. V shed 0 bases and J shed 5 bases, with 8 bases lying between them. The CDR3 here is CASSVAVATEAFF. In DNA form, the CDR3 reads TGTGCCAGCAGCGTAGCGGTGGCTACTGAAGCTTTCTTT.

The chain is built from TRBV7-2 and TRBJ2-5; D is perhaps TRBD1 or TRBD2 (5 bases each). This CDR3 is 14 amino acids long. Germline V gives CDR1 SGHTA, CDR2 FQGNSA. V shed 4 bases and J shed 2 bases, with 11 bases lying between them. This CDR3 is CASSSSGAQETQYF. CDR3 sequence (DNA): TGTGCCAGCAGCTCCTCCGGGGCTCAAGAGACCCAGTACTTC.

Only a few counts were recorded for this clonotype. The chain links TRBV4-2 to TRBJ2-1; TRBD2 matches at 10 bases. J gave up 8 bases and V 1 base, and 5 bases lay outside the gene matches. CDR1 and CDR2 (germline): LGHNA, YNFKEQ. There are 15 residues in the CDR3. CDR3 in DNA: TGTGCCAGCAGCCAAGTTACTAGCGGGGTCGATGAGCAGTTCTTC. It specifies CASSQVTSGVDEQFF.

This chain joins TRBV7-8 and TRBJ1-2; no reliable D call. The CDR3 sequence is 12 residues long. The germline V gene encodes CDR1 SGHVS and CDR2 FQNEAQ. Trimming shortened V by 4 bases and J by 8 bases, and 11 bases separated the two germline ends. CDR3 sequence: CASSSGVWGYTF. In DNA, the CDR3 is TGTGCCAGCAGCTCGGGTGTGTGGGGCTACACCTTC. Complete variable domain (other parts from reference TRBV7-8 and TRBJ1-2): GAGVSQSPRYKVAKRGQDVALRCDPISGHVSLFWYQQALGQGPEFLTYFQNEAQLDKSGLPSDRFFAERPEGSVSTLKIQRTQQEDSAVYLCASSSGVWGYTFGSGTRLTVV.

The CDR3 DNA sequence: TGTGCCAGCAGTGTCAGGCGGGCACAAGAGACCCAGTACTTC. Translation gives CASSVRRAQETQYF. The chain has TRBV6-1 and TRBJ2-5; D is possibly TRBD2 (5 bases). The CDR3 runs 14 residues. V gave up 4 bases and J gave up 2 bases, with 11 bases separating them. Germline V gene data show CDR1 as MNHNS and CDR2 as SASEGT.

The rearrangement links TRBV7-9 to TRBJ2-1, with D possibly called TRBD1 or TRBD2 (6 bases each). The CDR3 spans 16 residues. Germline-derived CDR1 and CDR2 are SEHNR and FQNEAQ (reference sequence). V lost 3 bases, J lost 1 base, and 13 bases lay in between. CDR3 bases: TGTGCCAGCAGCTTCTCGGGGGCCAGTTCCTACAATGAGCAGTTCTTC. Protein product: CASSFSGASSYNEQFF.

V and J are TRBV6-5 and TRBJ1-5; D gene unclear. With 2 bases removed from V and 6 bases from J, the gap between germline ends came to 11 bases. The CDR3 spans 14 residues. CDR1 is MNHEY, CDR2 SVGAGI, per germline. The CDR3 reads CASSYRPLGQPQHF. The CDR3 nucleotides read TGTGCCAGCAGTTACCGCCCCTTAGGTCAGCCCCAGCATTTT.

This sequence joins TRBV12-3 or TRBV12-4 and TRBJ2-3, with 7 positions matching TRBD1. This CDR3 has 15 residues. The ends lost 5 bases at V and 3 bases at J; junction bases unmatched: 8. This CDR3 is CASSRDWTGTDTQYF. CDR3 sequence (DNA): TGTGCCAGCAGTCGCGACTGGACAGGAACAGATACGCAGTATTTT.

CDR3 residues: CASSFWISGGPGGEQYF. The CDR3 DNA reads as TGTGCCAGCAGCTTCTGGATTAGCGGGGGGCCGGGGGGGGAGCAGTACTTC. The chain joins TRBV7-8 to TRBJ2-7; 10 positions agree with TRBD2. The CDR3 spans 17 residues. Per germline, CDR1 SGHVS and CDR2 FQNEAQ. J was trimmed by 7 bases and V by 3 bases; bases with no gene match: 15.

The table lists this clonotype with a few counts. CDR3 sequence: CASSVDRGQETQYF. The CDR3 nucleotides are TGTGCCAGCAGCGTGGACAGGGGCCAAGAGACCCAGTACTTC. The rearrangement uses TRBV5-4 and TRBJ2-5; TRBD1 matches 9 bases. The CDR3 has 14 residues. Germline trimming cut 4 bases from V and 1 base from J; bases unmatched to any gene: 2. Germline V lookup: CDR1 SGHNT, CDR2 YYREEE (reference sequence).

This clonotype was observed a few times. The chain is built from TRBV6-5 and TRBJ2-5; tentative D call: TRBD1 (8 bases). Germline CDR1 is MNHEY and CDR2 is SVGAGI. V was cut by 5 bases and J by 4 bases, with 20 bases left in between. The CDR3 length is 16 residues. CDR3 nucleotides: TGTGCCAGCAGTACTCGGACAGGGAGGGAGGGAGAGACCCAGTACTTC. Translation: CASSTRTGREGETQYF.

The chain carries TRBV15 and TRBJ2-4; 14 bases fit TRBD2. The CDR3 spans 14 residues. Germline loops: CDR1 LNHNV, CDR2 YYDKDF (reference sequence). Trimming cost V 8 bases and J 7 bases; bases outside gene matches: 4. The CDR3 spells CATGTSGGGNIQYF. CDR3 nucleotide sequence: TGTGCCACCGGGACTAGCGGGGGAGGGAACATTCAGTACTTC.